This TCR beta chain was identified during a study of T cell responses to AZD1222 COVID-19 vaccine. Repertoires were generated with immunoSEQ multiplex PCR, while TCRdb's copy carries only in-frame clones and drops some. In the table there are 100,000 to 130,000 clones, approximately 86% of which are singletons. The CDR3 extends over 16 amino acids. CDR1 is KGHDR and CDR2 is SFDVKD in the germline V gene. Trimming took 5 bases from V and 5 from J, leaving 18 bases between them. Concerning this clone itself: What it binds is not known.

Study-wide points: There were repertoire samples only from the period after the peak T cell response.

The sequencing here drew on peripheral blood, taken on day 0 of AZD1222 vaccination. V and J are TRBV24-1 and TRBJ2-1; tentatively, D is TRBD2 (5 bases). The receptor was derived from an adult in good health. The CDR3 reads CATSGVAKSPHNEQFF. CDR3 sequence (DNA): TGTGCCACCAGTGGAGTAGCGAAGAGCCCACACAATGAGCAGTTCTTC.